Below, 21 T cell receptor beta chains from the same sample are listed, as sequenced in a study of CD8 T cells in ankylosing spondylitis (dated by TCRdb to 2016 to 2017). Preparation of the library involved 5' RACE. Sequencing used an Illumina HiSeq 2500. TCRdb reworked the public reads: Q25 trimming with fastp, MiXCR clone assembly, productive beta chains retained. Rows matching on CDR3 protein sequence are summarized as one entry with the most common DNA and genes. Within this sample are some 840,000 distinct CDR3 sequences, with 10% to 15% of them counted one time only. Together, the top ten hold approximately 0.51% of the sample. The antigens for these receptors are not known. Findings and caveats that apply to the study as a whole: A TCR beta motif of about 8 highly homologous amino acid variants appeared characteristic of blood from ankylosing spondylitis patients.

Source material: blood, either unsorted or a sorted T cell fraction (not recorded which). These TCRs come from a male donor with ankylosing spondylitis.

This clonotype was recorded many times. This sequence joins TRBV29-1 and TRBJ1-2; D possibly corresponds to TRBD1 (6 bases). The V end was cut by 3 bases, the J end by 1 base, with 12 bases between. This CDR3 is built from 14 residues. The germline V gene has CDR1 SQVTM and CDR2 ANQGSEA. CDR3 sequence reads: CSVEGASSNYGYTF. In nucleotides, the CDR3 is TGCAGCGTTGAGGGGGCCTCAAGTAACTATGGCTACACCTTC.

V is TRBV5-8 and J is TRBJ1-5, with TRBD1 as a possible D gene (5 bases). The germline V gene has CDR1 SGHTS and CDR2 YDEGEE. V lost 5 bases, J lost 2 bases, and 8 bases lay in between. This CDR3 is 13 amino acids long. The CDR3 nucleotides are TGTGCCAGCAGGGGCAGGGGCAATCAGCCCCAGCATTTT. Amino acid sequence: CASRGRGNQPQHF.

This clonotype appeared a few times. The CDR3 spells CASSQRAIRTSYNEQFF. CDR3 coding DNA: TGTGCCAGCAGTCAGAGGGCCATCCGTACCTCCTACAATGAGCAGTTCTTC. The genes are TRBV27 and TRBJ2-1; weak D call: TRBD2 (5 bases). Trimming took off 5 bases at V and 0 bases at J, with 17 bases between the two ends. Germline V CDR1 and CDR2: MNHEY, SMNVEV (reference sequence). CDR3 size: 17 residues.

This clonotype was seen ten or more times. The chain joins TRBV20-1 to TRBJ1-2; 8 bases match TRBD1. Germline values: CDR1 DFQATT, CDR2 SNEGSKA (reference sequence). This CDR3 is 12 amino acids long. CDR3 amino acids: CSAQGADYGYTF. The CDR3 DNA reads TGCAGCGCGCAGGGGGCAGACTATGGCTACACCTTC.

The chain links TRBV7-2 to TRBJ2-6; no firm D call. The CDR3 covers 15 residues. Looked up from germline, CDR1 is SGHTA and CDR2 is FQGNSA. The ends were cut back, 2 bases at V and 0 bases at J, with 5 bases in the middle. Written as DNA, the CDR3 is TGTGCCAGCAGCTTATATCACTCTGGGGCCAACGTCCTGACTTTC. This encodes CASSLYHSGANVLTF.

This rearrangement joins TRBV20-1 to TRBJ1-5; D remains unclear. CDR1 and CDR2 from the germline V gene are DFQATT and SNEGSKA (reference sequence). The CDR3 consists of 15 residues. The V end lost 3 bases, the J end lost 4 bases, and 16 bases lay between the germline ends. The CDR3 DNA sequence: TGCAGTGCTAGGGCCAGTTTGGAACGTAATCAGCCCCAGCATTTT. This translates into CSARASLERNQPQHF.

In its sample, this clonotype was seen a few times. The chain employs TRBV15 and TRBJ2-5, with D perhaps assigned TRBD1 or TRBD2 (5 bases each). Germline CDR1 reads LNHNV; CDR2 reads YYDKDF (reference sequence). Trimming left V 0 bases short and J 4 bases short, with 12 bases between. The CDR3 runs to 15 residues. The CDR3 DNA is TGTGCCACCAGCAGAGATCCTCGGGGCTCAGAGACCCAGTACTTC. Translation gives CATSRDPRGSETQYF. Complete variable domain (other parts from reference TRBV15 and TRBJ2-5): DAMVIQNPRYQVTQFGKPVTLSCSQTLNHNVMYWYQQKSSQAPKLLFHYYDKDFNNEADTPDNFQSRRPNTSFCFLDIRSPGLGDTAMYLCATSRDPRGSETQYFGPGTRLLVL.

There are a few counts of this clonotype. V and J are TRBV12-3 or TRBV12-4 and TRBJ1-2; no definite D call. CDR3 length equals 16 residues. Trimming shortened V by 11 bases and J by 2 bases, and 24 bases separated the two germline ends. The CDR3 spells CAQFGPTQYTNYGYTF. As DNA, the CDR3 is TGTGCCCAGTTCGGGCCGACTCAGTATACGAACTATGGCTACACCTTC.

The chain uses TRBV12-3 or TRBV12-4 and TRBJ1-1; TRBD1 is a possible D gene (5 bases). The CDR3 length is 11 residues. V lost 7 bases, J lost 10 bases, and 13 bases lay in between. The CDR3 coding sequence is TGTGCCAGCACCCAATCTAGGGGAGCTTTCTTT. Translated, it gives CASTQSRGAFF.

The rearrangement links TRBV5-1 to TRBJ2-4; no firm D call. Trimming pared 4 bases from V and 6 bases from J, leaving 14 bases between. The length of the CDR3 is 14 residues. CDR1 and CDR2 from the germline V gene are SGHRS and YFSETQ. The CDR3 region is CASSTGAVVNIQYF. The CDR3 nucleotides are TGCGCCAGCAGCACGGGTGCGGTCGTAAACATTCAGTACTTC.

In its sample, this clonotype was seen a few times. The chain joins TRBV18 to TRBJ2-3; D not certain. CDR3 length: 14 amino acids. Trimming removed 1 base at V and 4 bases at J, with 9 bases between. The germline V gene has CDR1 KGHSH and CDR2 LQKENI. The CDR3 reads CASSPHGSPDTQYF. In DNA form, the CDR3 reads TGTGCCAGCTCACCACACGGAAGTCCAGATACGCAGTATTTT.

Points on this clonotype: One junction end disagrees with the germline gene, perhaps due to a read error. The CDR3 region has the DNA TGCAGTGCTAGCCGCGATGGCGGAGATGATGGCCACACCTTC. Its translation: CSASRDGGDDGHTF. This rearrangement joins TRBV20-1 to TRBJ1-2; D is unresolved. Germline CDR1 is DFQATT and CDR2 is SNEGSKA (reference sequence). CDR3 length: 14 residues.

The chain couples TRBV11-1 to TRBJ2-1; D remains ambiguous. The CDR3 has 16 amino acids. Germline loops: CDR1 SGHAT, CDR2 FQDESV (reference sequence). V lost 2 bases and J lost 1, with 12 bases in between. The CDR3 protein is CASSLFSTSSYNEQFF. For the CDR3, the DNA is TGTGCCAGCAGCTTATTCTCGACAAGTTCCTACAATGAGCAGTTCTTC.

V usage is TRBV5-1 and J usage is TRBJ2-1; TRBD2 agrees at 10 bases. V lost 4 bases, J lost 3 bases, and 10 bases stayed unmatched. Germline V lookup: CDR1 SGHRS, CDR2 YFSETQ. This CDR3 is 17 amino acids long. The CDR3 is CASSATLTSGNYNEQFF. The CDR3 DNA sequence: TGCGCCAGCAGCGCAACGCTTACTAGCGGGAACTACAATGAGCAGTTCTTC.

The rearrangement joins TRBV7-9 to TRBJ2-2, with D possibly matching TRBD2 (5 bases). The CDR3 has 16 residues. V lost 1 base and J lost 4, with 13 bases in between. CDR1 is SEHNR, CDR2 FQNEAQ, per germline (reference sequence). CDR3 in amino acids: CASSLGDLAGTGELFF. In DNA, the CDR3 is TGTGCCAGCAGCTTAGGAGACCTGGCGGGCACCGGGGAGCTGTTTTTT.

This clonotype occurred a few times. The gene calls are TRBV6-5 and TRBJ2-1; maybe TRBD1 (6 bases). Germline loops: CDR1 MNHEY, CDR2 SVGAGI. V lost 8 bases to trimming and J lost 6 bases, with 11 bases between them. This CDR3 region has 12 residues. CDR3 sequence (DNA): TGTGCCAGCCATACAGGGCCCAATGAGCAGTTCTTC. Encoded protein: CASHTGPNEQFF.

This clonotype was counted between two and nine times. The CDR3 DNA is TGCAGTCTCCTGGCCAGCACAGATACGCAGTATTTT. It yields the protein CSLLASTDTQYF. The chain links TRBV20-1 to TRBJ2-3; D unclear. Germline loops: CDR1 DFQATT, CDR2 SNEGSKA (reference sequence). Trimming pared 8 bases from V and 0 bases from J, leaving 9 bases between. The CDR3 consists of 12 residues.

This clonotype was seen ten or more times. The J gene is TRBJ1-2, the V gene TRBV6-5; tentative D call: TRBD1 (5 bases). This CDR3 has 14 amino acids. Trimming took off 1 base at V and 2 bases at J, with 8 bases between the two ends. Germline lookup yields CDR1 MNHEY and CDR2 SVGAGI. The DNA of the CDR3 is TGTGCCAGCAGTTACTTCCAGGGAAACTATGGCTACACCTTC. Translation gives CASSYFQGNYGYTF.

The chain carries TRBV5-1 and TRBJ2-2; D gene unclear. Germline V gives CDR1 SGHRS, CDR2 YFSETQ. Between the trimmed V and J ends, which lost 2 bases and 4 bases, there was a span of 9 bases. The CDR3 covers 14 residues. CDR3 in amino acids: CASSFLISTGELFF. The CDR3 nucleotides are TGCGCCAGCAGCTTCCTCATCTCCACCGGGGAGCTGTTTTTT. Variable domain in full (rest from reference TRBV5-1 and TRBJ2-2): KAGVTQTPRYLIKTRGQQVTLSCSPISGHRSVSWYQQTPGQGLQFLFEYFSETQRNKGNFPGRFSGRQFSNSRSEMNVSTLELGDSALYLCASSFLISTGELFFGEGSRLTVL.

The chain couples TRBV20-1 to TRBJ2-7; D might be TRBD2 (6 bases). Deletions cut 0 bases from V and 4 bases from J, with 22 bases between. The germline V gene encodes CDR1 DFQATT and CDR2 SNEGSKA (reference sequence). The length of the CDR3 is 17 residues. In DNA, the CDR3 is TGCAGTGCTAGAGAGGCCCTAGGGACTCCTGGGGCTTACGAGCAGTACTTC. The encoded protein is CSAREALGTPGAYEQYF.

This clonotype has a handful of counts. This chain uses TRBV28 with TRBJ2-7; 7 bases align to TRBD1. V lost 5 bases, J lost 4 bases, and 8 bases stayed unmatched. CDR1 is MDHEN and CDR2 is SYDVKM in the germline V gene. There are 14 residues in the CDR3. CDR3 sequence reads: CASSMGTVLYEQYF. CDR3 bases: TGTGCCAGCAGTATGGGGACAGTGCTTTACGAGCAGTACTTC.